This is a list of T cell receptor beta chains from one sample in a study of PD-1 blockade in classical Hodgkin lymphoma. Clones were sequenced by immunoSEQ multiplex PCR, and TCRdb holds only the in-frame ones, with some missing. The repertoire has about 21,000 clones, around 94% of them found once; the top ten carry approximately 5%. The sequencing sample was made of peripheral blood mononuclear cells (PBMCs). The receptor set was obtained from a human donor with classical Hodgkin lymphoma. Each CDR3 is given with its conserved first and last residue. Each record gives: D gene, clone size, J gene, V gene, CDR3 DNA, CDR3 protein. The D gene is left open where the match is weak. Size tells how often a clone was seen (once, few, many) or the class of an expanded clone, and some rows leave it out.

NA | NA | TRBJ1-2 | TRBV29-1 | TGCAGCGTTGAGTCTGGGTATGGAGGCTACACCTTC | CSVESGYGGYTF
NA | NA | TRBJ2-3 | TRBV7-7 | TGTGCCAGCAGCTCCCTAGGGGGAGACACAGATACGCAGTATTTT | CASSSLGGDTDTQYF
NA | NA | TRBJ2-5 | TRBV11-2 | TGTGCCAGCAGCTATATGGGGTGGCAAGAGACCCAGTACTTC | CASSYMGWQETQYF
NA | NA | TRBJ2-6 | TRBV4-2 | TGTGCCAGCAGCCAAGAGGGCATCTCTGGGGCCAACGTCCTGACTTTC | CASSQEGISGANVLTF
NA | NA | TRBJ2-3 | TRBV18 | TGTGCCGGCGGGGAGATAGGAGATACGCAGTATTTT | CAGGEIGDTQYF
NA | once | TRBJ2-7 | TRBV18 | TGTGCCAGCTCACCACTCGGTCCGGCCCCCGGACGAGTTTACGAGCAGTACTTC | CASSPLGPAPGRVYEQYF
NA | NA | TRBJ1-4 | TRBV7-9 | TGTGCCAGCAGCTTGGCCTTGGCCTACGAAAAACTGTTTTTT | CASSLALAYEKLFF
NA | NA | TRBJ2-7 | TRBV28 | TGTGCCAGCAGTTTATCCCACCCGAGCTCCTACGAGCAGTACTTC | CASSLSHPSSYEQYF
TRBD1 | NA | TRBJ1-4 | TRBV6-5 | TGTGCCAGCAGCCCCGGACAGGGGACTGAAAAACTGTTTTTT | CASSPGQGTEKLFF
NA | NA | TRBJ1-2 | TRBV6-5 | TGTGCCAGCAGTTACTCAGTTAACTATGGCTACACCTTC | CASSYSVNYGYTF
TRBD1 | once | TRBJ2-1 | TRBV19 | TGTGCCAGTAGTGCAAGAAATCGACAGGGGGCATACAATGAGCAGTTCTTC | CASSARNRQGAYNEQFF
NA | NA | TRBJ1-1 | TRBV19 | TGTGCCAGTAGTAGGATACTAAGTGGAGGCGCGACTGAAGCTTTCTTT | CASSRILSGGATEAFF
NA | NA | TRBJ1-1 | TRBV18 | TGTGCCAGCTCACCACCGGCCGATCAGAGGCGGAACACTGAAGCTTTCTTT | CASSPPADQRRNTEAFF
TRBD1 | NA | TRBJ1-2 | TRBV7-2 | TGTGCCAGCAGCCCTAGTTGGGGACAGGGGGTGGATGGCTACACCTTC | CASSPSWGQGVDGYTF
NA | NA | TRBJ1-2 | TRBV2 | TGTGCCAGCAGTGTGAAGGGCGGCTATGGCTACACCTTC | CASSVKGGYGYTF
NA | NA | TRBJ2-6 | TRBV6-1 | TGTGCCAGCAGTGGGGAGTCCTCTGGGGCCAACGTCCTGACTTTC | CASSGESSGANVLTF
TRBD2 | NA | TRBJ2-3 | TRBV19 | TGTGCCAGCACCGCCCGGGGGGGCACAGATACGCAGTATTTT | CASTARGGTDTQYF
NA | NA | TRBJ2-3 | TRBV11-3 | TGTGCCAGCAGCTTGGGCAGGGCGGCAGATACGCAGTATTTT | CASSLGRAADTQYF
TRBD2 | few | TRBJ2-3 | TRBV9 | TGTGCCAGCAGCGCCCCTCCGGGACTAGCGGGGGATAGCACAGATACGCAGTATTTT | CASSAPPGLAGDSTDTQYF
NA | NA | TRBJ1-4 | TRBV11-2 | TGTGCCAGCAGCTGGGGGGAAAAACTGTTTTTT | CASSWGEKLFF
NA | NA | TRBJ1-2 | TRBV7-9 | TGTGCCAGCAGCGGCAGGACTTACCCATATGGCTACACCTTC | CASSGRTYPYGYTF
NA | NA | TRBJ1-5 | TRBV6-1 | TGTGCCAGCAGTGATTCAGAGAATCAGCCCCAGCATTTT | CASSDSENQPQHF
NA | NA | TRBJ2-1 | TRBV7-3 | TGTGCCAGCCCACATGAGCAGTTCTTC | CASPHEQFF
NA | NA | TRBJ1-3 | TRBV7-7 | TGTGCCAGCAGCTTAGGGCCGGGAAACACCATATATTTT | CASSLGPGNTIYF
NA | NA | TRBJ2-5 | TRBV18 | TGTGCCAGCTCACCAGGGTACCAAGAGACCCAGTACTTC | CASSPGYQETQYF
NA | NA | TRBJ1-2 | TRBV18 | TGTGCCAGCTCACCACCCAGATGGGAGAGGCCTTGCGGCTACACCTTC | CASSPPRWERPCGYTF
NA | NA | TRBJ2-5 | TRBV7-6 | TGTGCCAGCAGCTTAGACGGCACCCGTTCCGAGACCCAGTACTTC | CASSLDGTRSETQYF
TRBD2 | once | TRBJ2-7 | TRBV7-9 | TGTGCCAGCAGCTCCCATAGCGGGGGGACAACCTACGAGCAGTACTTC | CASSSHSGGTTYEQYF
TRBD1 | once | TRBJ2-3 | TRBV7-9 | TGTGCCAGCAGCTCCGGGACAGGGTTGGTTAGATCAGATACGCAGTATTTT | CASSSGTGLVRSDTQYF
TRBD1 | NA | TRBJ1-5 | TRBV28 | TGTGCCAGCAGTTTGGGGACAGGGGTCGGCAATCAGCCCCAGCATTTT | CASSLGTGVGNQPQHF
NA | NA | TRBJ2-2 | TRBV28 | TGTGCCAGCAGTTCGACAGTTAACACCGGGGAGCTGTTTTTT | CASSSTVNTGELFF
TRBD1 | once | TRBJ1-1 | TRBV29-1 | TGCAGCGTTCGGACAGGGATAAACACTGAAGCTTTCTTT | CSVRTGINTEAFF
TRBD2 | NA | TRBJ2-1 | TRBV27 | TGTGCCAGCAGTGCGGGACTACCCTATGAGCAGTTCTTC | CASSAGLPYEQFF
NA | few | TRBJ2-3 | TRBV6-5 | TGTGCCAGCAGTTACTCGCCAGGGTGGGGAGATACGCAGTATTTT | CASSYSPGWGDTQYF
NA | once | TRBJ1-1 | TRBV25-1 | TGTGCCAGCGGTGGGGGGGAGAACACTGAAGCTTTCTTT | CASGGGENTEAFF
NA | NA | TRBJ1-1 | TRBV6-1 | TGTGCCACCACCCGAAGGGCAATTCGAACTGAAGCTTTCTTT | CATTRRAIRTEAFF
NA | NA | TRBJ2-2 | TRBV10-3 | TGTGCCATCAGTGTCGAGGGAATCGCCGGGGAGCTGTTTTTT | CAISVEGIAGELFF
NA | NA | TRBJ1-1 | TRBV18 | TGTGCCAGCTCACCGGGGGAGGACACTGAAGCTTTCTTT | CASSPGEDTEAFF
TRBD1 | NA | TRBJ1-1 | TRBV29-1 | TGCAGCGTTGAAGCTTGGACAGGGCCAGAGGGCACTGAAGCTTTCTTT | CSVEAWTGPEGTEAFF